The source of this TCR beta chain is a study of cytomegalovirus exposure and HLA in healthy donors. Study-wide results and caveats: Reported results showed that the classifier diagnosed cytomegalovirus status with high specificity and sensitivity. Researchers reported that a few CMV-associated chains were confirmed in vitro as CMV antigen-specific.

Germline assignment: CDR1 MGHRA and CDR2 YSYEKL. This CDR3 has 14 residues. Trimming pared 1 base from V and 11 bases from J, leaving 18 bases between. TCRdb keeps only in-frame clones here, not all; method: immunoSEQ multiplex PCR. The table shows 260,000 or so clones, with 85% to 90% occurring only once. Worth noting for this clone: Its antigen is still unknown.

The rearrangement links TRBV4-1 to TRBJ2-7; D may be TRBD1 (6 bases). This clonotype was sampled from a woman in her late teens or twenties in good health and CMV-seronegative. The sample taken for sequencing was PBMCs. CDR3 coding DNA: TGCGCCAGCAGCCAAGTAGTAGGGGGACCCCTGGAGTACTTC. Translating gives CASSQVVGGPLEYF.